What follows are 2 T cell receptor beta chains derived from one specimen sequenced in a study of blood T cells in healthy people across ages. A sample-barcoded 5' primer and a J-beta primer mix were used in a second PCR of roughly 7 to 11 cycles. TCRdb processed the 5' RACE reads anew with MiXCR; each CDR3 protein has one entry. The sample lists approximately 800,000 distinct CDR3 sequences; 25% to 30% were seen once. This same sample was also part of a study on T cells of mothers and their children.

Sequenced input: blood. The receptors stem from a boy aged 5-17 years in good health.

This clonotype has only a few counts. This chain links TRBV5-5 with TRBJ2-1; either TRBD1 or TRBD2 may supply D (5 bases each). Between the trimmed V and J ends, which lost 0 bases and 0 bases, there was a span of 7 bases. The germline V gene encodes CDR1 SGHKS and CDR2 YYEKEE (reference sequence). This CDR3 region has 15 residues. CDR3 DNA: TGTGCCAGCAGCTTGGTGGGGGACTCCTACAATGAGCAGTTCTTC. Residues: CASSLVGDSYNEQFF.

This chain uses TRBV6-6 with TRBJ2-4; the D is unclear. This CDR3 spans 16 amino acids. Trimming removed 2 bases at V and 0 bases at J, with 11 bases between. CDR1 is MNHNY and CDR2 is SVGAGI in the germline V gene (reference sequence). The CDR3 here is CASSYSRLIAKNIQYF. CDR3 DNA: TGTGCCAGCAGTTACAGCAGGTTAATAGCCAAAAACATTCAGTACTTC.